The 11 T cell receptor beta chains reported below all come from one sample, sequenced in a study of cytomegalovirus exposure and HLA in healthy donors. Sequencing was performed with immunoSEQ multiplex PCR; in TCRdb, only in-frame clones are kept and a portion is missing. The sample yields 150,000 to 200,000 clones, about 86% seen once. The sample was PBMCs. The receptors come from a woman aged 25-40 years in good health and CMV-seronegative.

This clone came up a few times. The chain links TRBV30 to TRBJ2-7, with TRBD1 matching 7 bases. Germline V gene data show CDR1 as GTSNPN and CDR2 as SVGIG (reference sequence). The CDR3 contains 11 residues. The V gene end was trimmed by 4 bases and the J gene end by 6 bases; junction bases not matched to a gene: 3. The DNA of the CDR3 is TGTGCCTGGAACAGGGGTTCCGAGCAGTACTTC. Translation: CAWNRGSEQYF.

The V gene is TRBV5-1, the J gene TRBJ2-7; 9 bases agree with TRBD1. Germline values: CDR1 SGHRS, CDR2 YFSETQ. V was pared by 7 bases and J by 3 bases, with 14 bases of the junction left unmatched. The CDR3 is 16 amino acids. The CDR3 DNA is TGCGCCAGCCAAAACGGATACGGGACAGGGCACTACGAGCAGTACTTC. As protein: CASQNGYGTGHYEQYF.

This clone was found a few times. CDR3 nucleotide sequence: TGTGCCAGCAGCCAAGTAACAGCCTCTGAAGCTTTCTTT. This codes for CASSQVTASEAFF. This chain connects TRBV14 to TRBJ1-1, with D unclear. The V end was cut by 1 base, the J end by 6 bases, with 9 bases between. The germline V gene encodes CDR1 SGHDN and CDR2 FVKESK. The length of the CDR3 is 13 residues.

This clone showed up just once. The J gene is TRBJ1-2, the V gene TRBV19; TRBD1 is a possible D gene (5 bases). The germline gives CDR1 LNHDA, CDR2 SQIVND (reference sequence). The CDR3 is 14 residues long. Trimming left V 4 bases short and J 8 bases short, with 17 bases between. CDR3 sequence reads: CASSKEGRTRGYTF. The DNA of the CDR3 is TGTGCCAGTAGTAAGGAGGGGAGGACGCGGGGCTACACCTTC.

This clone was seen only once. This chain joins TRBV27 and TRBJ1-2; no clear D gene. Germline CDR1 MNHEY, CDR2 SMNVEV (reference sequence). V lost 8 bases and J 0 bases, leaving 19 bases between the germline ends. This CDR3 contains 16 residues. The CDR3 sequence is CASYPTGGTTNYGYTF. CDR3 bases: TGTGCCAGCTATCCAACCGGCGGAACAACTAACTATGGCTACACCTTC.

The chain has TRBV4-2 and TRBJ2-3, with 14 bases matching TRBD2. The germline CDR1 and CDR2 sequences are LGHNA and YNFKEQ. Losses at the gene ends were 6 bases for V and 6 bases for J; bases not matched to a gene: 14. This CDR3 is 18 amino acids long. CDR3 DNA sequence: TGTGCCAGCAGTCAAATGACTAGCGGGGGGGCATGGTTGGATACGCAGTATTTT. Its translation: CASSQMTSGGAWLDTQYF.

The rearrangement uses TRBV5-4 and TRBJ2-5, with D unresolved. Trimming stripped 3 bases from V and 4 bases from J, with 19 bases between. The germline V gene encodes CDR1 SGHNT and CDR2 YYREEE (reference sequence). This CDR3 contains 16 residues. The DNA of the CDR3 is TGTGCCAGCAGCTCCAATGTGGGCGTGGGTGGAGAGACCCAGTACTTC. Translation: CASSSNVGVGGETQYF.

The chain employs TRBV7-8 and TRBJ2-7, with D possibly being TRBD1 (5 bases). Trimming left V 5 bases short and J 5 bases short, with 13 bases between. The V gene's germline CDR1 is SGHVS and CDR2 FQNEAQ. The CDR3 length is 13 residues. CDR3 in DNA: TGTGCCAGCAGCGTGGGGATCAGGGACGAGCAGTACTTC. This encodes CASSVGIRDEQYF.

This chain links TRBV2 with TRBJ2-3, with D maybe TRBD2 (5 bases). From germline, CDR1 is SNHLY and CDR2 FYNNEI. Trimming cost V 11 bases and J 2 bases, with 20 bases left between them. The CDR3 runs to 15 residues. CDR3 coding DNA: TGTGCCGTTCGGCCGAGGGATCGGCACACAGATACGCAGTATTTT. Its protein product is CAVRPRDRHTDTQYF.

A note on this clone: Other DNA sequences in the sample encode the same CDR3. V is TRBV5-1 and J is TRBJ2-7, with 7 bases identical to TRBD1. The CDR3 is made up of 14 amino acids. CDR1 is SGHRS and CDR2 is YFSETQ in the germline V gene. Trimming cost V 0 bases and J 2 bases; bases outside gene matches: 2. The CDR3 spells CASSLGQGPYEQYF. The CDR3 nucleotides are TGCGCCAGCAGCTTGGGACAGGGACCCTACGAGCAGTACTTC.

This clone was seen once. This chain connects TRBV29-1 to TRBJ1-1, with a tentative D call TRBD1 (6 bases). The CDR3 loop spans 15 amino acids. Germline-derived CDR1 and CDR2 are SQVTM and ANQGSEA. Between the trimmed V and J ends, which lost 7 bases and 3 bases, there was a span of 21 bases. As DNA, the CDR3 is TGCAGCGCTCTGGGACCGCGGGGGGCCCACACTGAAGCTTTCTTT. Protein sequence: CSALGPRGAHTEAFF.